The 30 T cell receptor beta chains below were found in one sample sequenced in a study of T cell repertoires in aging, cancer and after chemotherapy (dated by TCRdb to between 2017 and 2020). Sequencing used an Illumina MiSeq. Rearranged TRB sequences spanning V, D and J segments were amplified in a multiplex touch-down PCR with a mixed TRB-A/B primer pool. The public reads were reprocessed in TCRdb via fastp at Q25 and MiXCR, keeping in-frame beta chains. Every CDR3 protein is listed once, alongside the most common genes and DNA of its rows. The sample table lists a few thousand distinct CDR3 sequences, 38% of them with a count of one. Roughly 45% of the sample lies in the top ten. Instead of sorted cells or RNA, genomic DNA extracted from peripheral blood served as the source for amplifying TCR beta rearrangements. Sequencing used blood. All receptors derive from a human donor in good health.

V and J are TRBV12-3 or TRBV12-4 and TRBJ2-1; 7 nucleotides line up with TRBD2. Trimming cost V 5 bases and J 2 bases; bases outside gene matches: 9. This CDR3 contains 16 residues. CDR3 sequence reads: CASSRHGGGAYNEQFF. The CDR3 nucleotides read TGTGCCAGCAGTCGGCACGGTGGGGGGGCCTACAATGAGCAGTTCTTC.

This clonotype has just a few counts. V gene TRBV11-3 combines with J gene TRBJ2-2, with TRBD1 matching 7 bases. Trimming cost V 3 bases and J 7 bases; bases outside gene matches: 11. The CDR3 length is 16 residues. Germline V gene sequence: CDR1 SGHNT, CDR2 YENEEA. CDR3 in DNA: TGTGCCAGCAGCTTGGCCACAGGGGTAGTCATCGGGGAGCTGTTTTTT. It translates to CASSLATGVVIGELFF.

The chain recombines TRBV6-5 with TRBJ1-6, with 10 bases fitting TRBD1. The CDR3 length is 14 residues. Trimming at V came to 8 bases and at J to 10 bases, leaving 8 bases not matched to a gene. From germline, CDR1 is MNHEY and CDR2 SVGAGI. The DNA of the CDR3 is TGTGCCAGCTCACCCGGACAGGGGGAATCACCCCTCCACTTT. It encodes CASSPGQGESPLHF.

The chain uses TRBV6-1 and TRBJ2-3; weak D call: TRBD1 (5 bases). V was cut by 6 bases and J by 7 bases, with 23 bases left in between. The CDR3 covers 16 residues. Germline V lookup: CDR1 MNHNS, CDR2 SASEGT. The CDR3 DNA reads TGTGCCAGCAGCCACCACCCCGCTTTAAGACAGCATACGCAGTATTTT. Translation: CASSHHPALRQHTQYF.

This clonotype was recorded a few times. The chain uses TRBV13 and TRBJ1-4; D unclear. Germline V CDR1 and CDR2: PRHDT, FYEKMQ (reference sequence). V lost 5 bases and J lost 5, with 15 bases in between. This CDR3 has 15 amino acids. The CDR3, as DNA: TGTGCCAGCAGCCGTAGGCCCGGTCGGAATGAAAAACTGTTTTTT. This gives the protein CASSRRPGRNEKLFF.

By share, this clonotype ranks as medium-sized. The gene calls are TRBV11-3 and TRBJ2-1; TRBD2 matches at 9 bases. J lost 8 bases, V lost 0 bases, and 5 bases had no gene match. This CDR3 comprises 15 residues. Germline values: CDR1 SGHNT, CDR2 YENEEA. The CDR3 sequence: CASSLEAGGLDEQFF. The CDR3 DNA reads as TGTGCCAGCAGCTTAGAGGCGGGGGGGCTGGATGAGCAGTTCTTC.

Turning to this clonotype: The junction shows a germline mismatch at one end, possibly a read error. J is TRBJ1-6 and V is TRBV4-1; D is undetermined. Germline V gene lookup returns CDR1 MGHRA and CDR2 YSYEKL. The CDR3 has 14 amino acids. The CDR3 sequence: CASRQGGILSPLHF. The DNA of the CDR3 is TGCGCCAGCAGACAAGGAGGGATATTGTCACCCCTCCACTTT.

This clonotype was observed a handful of times. The DNA of the CDR3 is TGTGCCAGTACCATGGGAGGAGGCCAGCCCCAGCATTTT. Encoded protein: CASTMGGGQPQHF. The V gene is TRBV19, the J gene TRBJ1-5, with unresolved D. Germline values: CDR1 LNHDA, CDR2 SQIVND (reference sequence). Trimming stripped 7 bases from V and 7 bases from J, with 14 bases between. The CDR3 spans 13 residues.

Concerning this clonotype: No DNA is shown, since the ends of the CDR3 on it are uncertain; the CDR3 is the one TCRdb lists. CDR3 residues: CASSLILRFGQGEIRGYNEQFF. V is TRBV12-3 or TRBV12-4 and J is TRBJ2-1; the D call of TRBD1 is as the table states it, not checked on the DNA. The CDR3 spans 22 residues, counting both ends.

The chain combines TRBV7-2 with TRBJ2-6; possibly TRBD1 or TRBD2 for D (5 bases each). This CDR3 is 16 amino acids long. Germline V gene data show CDR1 as SGHTA and CDR2 as FQGNSA. Trimming took off 5 bases at V and 0 bases at J, with 11 bases between the two ends. Here the CDR3 reads CASSPGPSSGANVLTF. CDR3 coding DNA: TGTGCCAGCAGCCCGGGACCGTCCTCTGGGGCCAACGTCCTGACTTTC.

This rearrangement joins TRBV20-1 to TRBJ1-4, with a tentative D call TRBD1 (5 bases). Trimming took 6 bases from V and 6 from J, leaving 11 bases between them. Germline CDR1 and CDR2: DFQATT and SNEGSKA (reference sequence). The CDR3 has 12 amino acids. CDR3 DNA: TGCAGTGCCCCCGGGGCGGATGAAAAACTGTTTTTT. As protein: CSAPGADEKLFF.

Regarding this clonotype: Just one base apart from a much larger clone, this may be a read error. The rearrangement joins TRBV13 to TRBJ2-2; tentatively, D is TRBD1 or TRBD2 (5 bases each). V dropped 1 base and J dropped 2 bases, with 14 bases sitting between them. Per germline, CDR1 PRHDT and CDR2 FYEKMQ (reference sequence). The CDR3 loop spans 17 amino acids. The CDR3: CASSLEPGRINTGELFF. The DNA for the CDR3 is TGTGCCAGCAGCTTAGAGCCGGGGCGGATAAACACCGGGGAGCTGTTTTTT.

The chain combines TRBV11-3 with TRBJ1-6; tentative D call: TRBD1 (6 bases). The germline gives CDR1 SGHNT, CDR2 YENEEA. V was shortened by 3 bases and J by 7 bases, with 16 bases between the two germline ends. The CDR3 is made up of 16 amino acids. As DNA, the CDR3 is TGTGCCAGCAGCTTGCTGGGGGGCCCACAAAATTCACCCCTCCACTTT. This codes for CASSLLGGPQNSPLHF.

The chain combines TRBV18 with TRBJ2-2; D is perhaps TRBD1 (6 bases). There are 15 residues in the CDR3. Germline values: CDR1 KGHSH, CDR2 LQKENI. Trimming took 2 bases from V and 2 from J, leaving 9 bases between them. The CDR3 spells CASSPRTVNTGELFF. Written as DNA, the CDR3 is TGTGCCAGCTCACCAAGGACAGTTAACACCGGGGAGCTGTTTTTT.

Here the CDR3 reads CASSLDGENTEAFF. The CDR3 DNA is TGTGCCAGCAGCTTAGATGGAGAGAACACTGAAGCTTTCTTT. The chain joins TRBV11-3 to TRBJ1-1; no definite D call. Trimming took off 0 bases at V and 1 base at J, with 6 bases between the two ends. Germline V gene lookup returns CDR1 SGHNT and CDR2 YENEEA. The CDR3 is 14 amino acids.

The rearrangement uses TRBV5-6 and TRBJ2-2; weak D call: TRBD1 (6 bases). The CDR3 is 14 amino acids. Trimming shortened V by 6 bases and J by 4 bases, and 13 bases separated the two germline ends. Germline CDR1 is SGHDT and CDR2 is YYEEEE. The DNA of the CDR3 is TGTGCCAGCAACTCCAAGGGGGTCACCGGGGAGCTGTTTTTT. Protein: CASNSKGVTGELFF.

Only a few counts were recorded for this clonotype. V usage is TRBV10-3 and J usage is TRBJ1-1; D possibly corresponds to TRBD1 (5 bases). The CDR3 length is 13 residues. CDR1 is ENHRY, CDR2 SYGVKD, per germline. The V and J ends lost 0 bases and 9 bases respectively, with 11 bases between them. CDR3 region: CAISESEAGQAFF. The CDR3, as DNA: TGTGCCATCAGTGAGTCGGAGGCGGGACAAGCTTTCTTT.

The gene calls are TRBV20-1 and TRBJ1-2; 7 bases fit TRBD1. The CDR3 runs 13 residues. Unmatched junction bases numbered 4, after V lost 6 bases and J lost 0 bases. Per germline, CDR1 DFQATT and CDR2 SNEGSKA (reference sequence). The CDR3 loop is CSASGGTNYGYTF. Here the CDR3 DNA reads TGCAGTGCCTCAGGGGGGACTAACTATGGCTACACCTTC.

This clonotype was seen a handful of times. The V and J genes are TRBV12-3 or TRBV12-4 and TRBJ2-7, with a possible D match to TRBD2 (7 bases). CDR3 length: 14 amino acids. Deletions cut 3 bases from V and 4 bases from J, with 13 bases between. CDR3 loop: CASSLRGRGYEQYV. The CDR3 region has the DNA TGTGCCAGCAGTTTGCGGGGGCGCGGATACGAGCAGTACGTC.

CDR3 DNA sequence: TGTGCCAGCAGTGACAGGGGTAATGAGCAGTTCTTC. Protein: CASSDRGNEQFF. The gene calls are TRBV7-9 and TRBJ2-1; 8 nucleotides agree with TRBD1. CDR3 length equals 12 residues. Unmatched junction bases numbered 2, after V lost 6 bases and J lost 7 bases. From germline, CDR1 is SEHNR and CDR2 FQNEAQ (reference sequence).

By frequency in the sample, this clonotype is medium-sized. V gene TRBV6-5 combines with J gene TRBJ2-1; 8 positions match TRBD2. CDR3 length: 14 residues. V lost 10 bases, J lost 7 bases, and 12 bases stayed unmatched. Germline assignment: CDR1 MNHEY and CDR2 SVGAGI. Here the CDR3 DNA reads TGTGCCACCCTCGGGGGGGCTGTAACAAATGAGCAGTTCTTC. Protein: CATLGGAVTNEQFF.

This chain links TRBV5-4 with TRBJ1-1; maybe TRBD1 (6 bases). CDR3 length: 15 residues. Trimming took off 5 bases at V and 5 bases at J, with 19 bases between the two ends. Per germline, CDR1 SGHNT and CDR2 YYREEE (reference sequence). The CDR3 loop reads CASRSGGPLATEAFF. For the CDR3, the DNA is TGTGCCAGCAGATCTGGGGGGCCCCTCGCAACTGAAGCTTTCTTT.

This clonotype has a handful of counts. The genes are TRBV19 and TRBJ1-5; maybe TRBD1 (5 bases). Germline loops: CDR1 LNHDA, CDR2 SQIVND (reference sequence). Trimming took 5 bases from V and 2 from J, leaving 13 bases between them. The CDR3 sequence is 15 residues long. The DNA for the CDR3 is TGTGCCAGTAGTTTGGGGGTAGGCGGCAATCAGCCCCAGCATTTT. Its protein is CASSLGVGGNQPQHF.

V is TRBV19 and J is TRBJ1-1; D is unresolved. The CDR3 extends over 14 amino acids. Germline assignment: CDR1 LNHDA and CDR2 SQIVND (reference sequence). Deletions cut 5 bases from V and 2 bases from J, with 12 bases between. CDR3 in amino acids: CASSSDLGNTEAFF. CDR3 in DNA: TGTGCCAGTAGTTCTGATCTAGGTAACACTGAAGCTTTCTTT. Supplemented by reference TRBV19 and TRBJ1-1, the full variable domain reads DGGITQSPKYLFRKEGQNVTLSCEQNLNHDAMYWYRQDPGQGLRLIYYSQIVNDFQKGDIAEGYSVSREKKESFPLTVTSAQKNPTAFYLCASSSDLGNTEAFFGQGTRLTVV.

This clonotype was seen only a few times. The chain employs TRBV19 and TRBJ2-1; no firm D call. Germline CDR1 is LNHDA and CDR2 is SQIVND (reference sequence). Between the trimmed V and J ends, which lost 3 bases and 0 bases, there was a span of 21 bases. This CDR3 comprises 19 residues. The CDR3: CASSIYPDMGRSSYNEQFF. The CDR3 bases are TGTGCCAGTAGTATCTACCCTGATATGGGCAGAAGCTCCTACAATGAGCAGTTCTTC.

This clonotype was picked up a small number of times. The chain couples TRBV27 to TRBJ1-3; D not resolved. This CDR3 comprises 15 residues. CDR1 MNHEY and CDR2 SMNVEV come from the germline V gene (reference sequence). V lost 5 bases, J lost 3 bases, and 14 bases lay in between. CDR3 nucleotides: TGTGCCAGCAGTCTATACTCCGGTGATGGAAACACCATATATTTT. Translating it yields CASSLYSGDGNTIYF.

This clonotype occurred a few times. The chain joins TRBV6-1 to TRBJ2-2, with D unclear. The CDR3 is 14 residues long. CDR1 and CDR2 from the germline V gene are MNHNS and SASEGT. V was trimmed by 3 bases and J by 8 bases, leaving 13 bases between them. CDR3 region: CASSDQPTGGELFF. DNA of the CDR3: TGTGCCAGCAGTGACCAACCCACTGGGGGGGAGCTGTTTTTT.

In the case of this clonotype: A read error is likely, as this CDR3 ends without the conserved phenylalanine or tryptophan. No DNA is shown, since the ends of the CDR3 on it are uncertain; the CDR3 is the one TCRdb lists. This sequence joins TRBV19 and TRBJ2-5; the tabulated D call, TRBD2, remains unverified against the DNA. Germline-derived CDR1 and CDR2 are LNHDA and SQIVND (reference sequence). 10 amino acids form the CDR3, both terminal residues included. The CDR3 protein is CASPPGPKFL.

V is TRBV12-3 or TRBV12-4 and J is TRBJ1-5; D not resolved. The CDR3 is 13 residues long. The ends were cut back, 1 base at V and 7 bases at J, with 8 bases in the middle. The CDR3 protein is CASSLVSVQPQHF. Here the CDR3 DNA reads TGTGCCAGCAGTTTAGTCAGTGTGCAGCCCCAGCATTTT.

DNA for the CDR3: TGTGCCAGCAGTTCCCCGGTAAACTATGGCTACACCTTC. Amino acid sequence: CASSSPVNYGYTF. The chain has TRBV12-3 or TRBV12-4 and TRBJ1-2; unclear D gene. The CDR3 spans 13 residues. V was pared by 4 bases and J by 2 bases, with 8 bases between.